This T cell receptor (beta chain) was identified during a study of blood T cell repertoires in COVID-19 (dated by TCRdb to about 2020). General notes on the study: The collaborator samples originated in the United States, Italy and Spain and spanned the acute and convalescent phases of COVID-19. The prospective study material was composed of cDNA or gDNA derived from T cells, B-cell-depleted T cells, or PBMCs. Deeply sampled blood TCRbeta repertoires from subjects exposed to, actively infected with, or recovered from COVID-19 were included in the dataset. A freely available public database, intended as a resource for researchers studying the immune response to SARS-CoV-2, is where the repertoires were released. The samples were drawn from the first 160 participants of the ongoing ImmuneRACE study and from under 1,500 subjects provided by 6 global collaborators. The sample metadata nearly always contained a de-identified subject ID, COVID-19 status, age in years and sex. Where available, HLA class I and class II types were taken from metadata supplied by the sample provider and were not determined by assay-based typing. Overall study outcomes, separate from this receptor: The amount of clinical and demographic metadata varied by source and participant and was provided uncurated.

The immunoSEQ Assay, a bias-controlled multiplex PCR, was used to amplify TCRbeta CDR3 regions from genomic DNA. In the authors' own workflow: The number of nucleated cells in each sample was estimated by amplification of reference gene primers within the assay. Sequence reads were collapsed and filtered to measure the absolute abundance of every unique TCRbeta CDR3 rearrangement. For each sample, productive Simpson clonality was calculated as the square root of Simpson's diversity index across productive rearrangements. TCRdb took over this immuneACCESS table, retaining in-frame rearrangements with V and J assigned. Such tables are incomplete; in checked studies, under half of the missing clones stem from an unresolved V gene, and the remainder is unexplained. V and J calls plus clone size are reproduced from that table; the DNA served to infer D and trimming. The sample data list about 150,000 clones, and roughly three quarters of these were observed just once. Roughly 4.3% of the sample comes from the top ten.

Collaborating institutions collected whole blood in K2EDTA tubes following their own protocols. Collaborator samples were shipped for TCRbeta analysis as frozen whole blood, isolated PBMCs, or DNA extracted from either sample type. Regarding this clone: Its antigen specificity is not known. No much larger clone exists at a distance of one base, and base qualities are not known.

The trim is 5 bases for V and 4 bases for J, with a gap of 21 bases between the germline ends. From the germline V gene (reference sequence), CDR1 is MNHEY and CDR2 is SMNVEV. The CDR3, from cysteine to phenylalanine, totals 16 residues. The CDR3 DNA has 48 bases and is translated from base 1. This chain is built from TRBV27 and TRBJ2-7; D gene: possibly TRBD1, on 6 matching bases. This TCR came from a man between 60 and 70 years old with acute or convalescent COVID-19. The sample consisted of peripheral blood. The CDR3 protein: CASSTPPLGRGYEQYF. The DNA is TGTGCCAGCAGTACCCCTCCACTTGGCAGGGGATACGAGCAGTACTTC.